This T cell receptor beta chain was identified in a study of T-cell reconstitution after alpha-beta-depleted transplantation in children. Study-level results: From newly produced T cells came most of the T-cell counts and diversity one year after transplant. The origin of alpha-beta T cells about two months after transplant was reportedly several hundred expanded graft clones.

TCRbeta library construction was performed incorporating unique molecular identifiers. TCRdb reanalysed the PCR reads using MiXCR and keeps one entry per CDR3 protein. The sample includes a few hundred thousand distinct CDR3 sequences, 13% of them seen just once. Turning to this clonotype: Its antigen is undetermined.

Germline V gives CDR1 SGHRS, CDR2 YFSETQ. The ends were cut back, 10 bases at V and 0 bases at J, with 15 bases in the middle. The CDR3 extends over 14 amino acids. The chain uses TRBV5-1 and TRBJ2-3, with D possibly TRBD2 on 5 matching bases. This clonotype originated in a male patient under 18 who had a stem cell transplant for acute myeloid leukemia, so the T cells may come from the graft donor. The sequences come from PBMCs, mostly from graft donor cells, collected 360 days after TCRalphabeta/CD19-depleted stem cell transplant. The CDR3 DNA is TGCGCCGGAGCGGACGGTGCTAGCACAGATACGCAGTATTTT. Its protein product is CAGADGASTDTQYF.